This T cell receptor beta chain was observed in a study of cytomegalovirus exposure and HLA in healthy donors. Comments on this clone: The target antigen is unknown.

This CDR3 spans 16 amino acids. J lost 6 bases, V lost 6 bases, and 8 bases had no gene match. Germline CDR1 is SGHTA and CDR2 is FQGTGA. Regarding the study as a whole: Both high specificity and high sensitivity reportedly marked the classifier's diagnosis of cytomegalovirus status.

The study ran its PCR with 60 Vbeta and 13 Jbeta primers. The data were produced by immunoSEQ multiplex PCR, yet TCRdb's version contains in-frame clones alone and is incomplete. The table has about 200,000 clones, almost 85% seen once. J is TRBJ2-3 and V is TRBV7-3, with TRBD2 matching 14 bases. Material for sequencing was PBMCs. This clonotype originated in a woman aged 45-65 years in good health and CMV-seronegative. DNA of the CDR3: TGTGCCAGCAGTCGGGGACTAGCGGGAGTCTGGGATACGCAGTATTTT. Protein: CASSRGLAGVWDTQYF.